Listed below are T cell receptor beta chains from one sample, sequenced in a study of spatial heterogeneity in lung cancer. TCRdb independently ran MiXCR on the 5' RACE reads; one entry per CDR3 protein. The profile shows about 95,000 distinct CDR3 sequences, approximately 8.2% of them singletons. This specimen was PBMCs, taken at surgery. These receptors were collected from a male donor with early-stage non-small cell lung cancer. The CDR3 runs from the conserved cysteine through the conserved F or W. A D gene is named only where the DNA matches it firmly. Not every row has a clone size; where given, it reads once, few, many or a size class.

DNA: TGTGCCAGCAGCGTACAGGGCTCCGAGCAGTACTTC
CDR3: CASSVQGSEQYF
J: TRBJ2-7
V: TRBV11-3
D: NA
size: many

DNA: TGTGCCAGCAGTTCTCCGGGTCGCACAGATACGCAGTATTTT
CDR3: CASSSPGRTDTQYF
J: TRBJ2-3
V: TRBV28
D: NA
size: many

DNA: TGTGCCACCAGGATAGCGGGGGGGTTCTACAATGAGCAGTTCTTC
CDR3: CATRIAGGFYNEQFF
J: TRBJ2-1
V: TRBV15
D: TRBD2
size: many

DNA: TGTGCCAGCAGCTTGAGGGCCGATAATTCACCCCTCCACTTT
CDR3: CASSLRADNSPLHF
J: TRBJ1-6
V: TRBV7-3
D: NA
size: few

DNA: TGCAGCGTCGAGGGGCGGGAGGGGACAGATACGCAGTATTTT
CDR3: CSVEGREGTDTQYF
J: TRBJ2-3
V: TRBV29-1
D: TRBD2
size: NA

DNA: TGTGTCAGTAGTTCCCAGAAAAACATCGGGGAGCTGTTTTTT
CDR3: CVSSSQKNIGELFF
J: TRBJ2-2
V: TRBV19
D: NA
size: few

DNA: TGTGCCAGCACCGACAGGACCTCCTATGGCTACACCTTC
CDR3: CASTDRTSYGYTF
J: TRBJ1-2
V: TRBV6-5
D: NA
size: many

DNA: TGCAGCAGTGGGCAGGGGGACTATGGCTACACCTTC
CDR3: CSSGQGDYGYTF
J: TRBJ1-2
V: TRBV29-1
D: TRBD1
size: NA

DNA: TGTGCCAGCAGTGAAGTGCAGACTGTGGACTACGAGCAGTACTTC
CDR3: CASSEVQTVDYEQYF
J: TRBJ2-7
V: TRBV6-1
D: NA
size: few

DNA: TGTGCCATCAGCCCTACCGGGACAGGGGCCGGAAAACGTTCACCCCTCCACTTT
CDR3: CAISPTGTGAGKRSPLHF
J: TRBJ1-6
V: TRBV10-3
D: TRBD1
size: many

DNA: TGCAGTGCTAGAGAGGCCAGCTCCTATAATTCACCCCTCCACTTT
CDR3: CSAREASSYNSPLHF
J: TRBJ1-6
V: TRBV20-1
D: NA
size: NA

DNA: TGTGCCAGCCTGCGTGGGGGGAACACTGAAGCTTTCTTT
CDR3: CASLRGGNTEAFF
J: TRBJ1-1
V: TRBV28
D: NA
size: many

DNA: TGCGCCAGCAGCGGCGGGACGCTTAATGAAAAACTGTTTTTT
CDR3: CASSGGTLNEKLFF
J: TRBJ1-4
V: TRBV5-1
D: NA
size: NA

DNA: TGCGCCAGCAGCTTGCCAGGGGCCTACGAGCAGTACTTC
CDR3: CASSLPGAYEQYF
J: TRBJ2-7
V: TRBV5-1
D: NA
size: many

DNA: TGTGCCAGCAGCTTGTTCTCCTCCTACGAGCAGTACTTC
CDR3: CASSLFSSYEQYF
J: TRBJ2-7
V: TRBV5-6
D: NA
size: many

DNA: TGCGCCAGCAGCCAAGAGTCTAGCGGGGGAAGCACAGATACGCAGTATTTT
CDR3: CASSQESSGGSTDTQYF
J: TRBJ2-3
V: TRBV4-3
D: TRBD2
size: many

DNA: TGTGCCAGCAGCTTAGAACAGTTCCAAGAGACCCAGTACTTC
CDR3: CASSLEQFQETQYF
J: TRBJ2-5
V: TRBV7-9
D: NA
size: NA

DNA: TGTGCCAGCAGCTTATGGCGGGGGGTCTCAGATACGCAGTATTTT
CDR3: CASSLWRGVSDTQYF
J: TRBJ2-3
V: TRBV7-2
D: TRBD2
size: few

DNA: TGTGCCAGCAACCTATTACGGGGGCTCCAAGAGACCCAGTACTTC
CDR3: CASNLLRGLQETQYF
J: TRBJ2-5
V: TRBV11-2
D: NA
size: many

DNA: TGTGCCAGCGGGCGTGGAGGGGGCACAGATACGCAGTATTTT
CDR3: CASGRGGGTDTQYF
J: TRBJ2-3
V: TRBV9
D: NA
size: NA

DNA: TGCAGTGCTGGGGACAGGGAAAGCACAGATACGCAGTATTTT
CDR3: CSAGDRESTDTQYF
J: TRBJ2-3
V: TRBV20-1
D: TRBD1
size: many

DNA: TGCGCCAGCAGCCAATCGGACGGGGACAGGAGATACTTC
CDR3: CASSQSDGDRRYF
J: TRBJ2-4
V: TRBV4-1
D: TRBD1
size: NA

DNA: TGCGCCAGCAGCTTGGATCTAGCGGGAGGGCCGATAACTGCGCAGTACTTC
CDR3: CASSLDLAGGPITAQYF
J: TRBJ2-7
V: TRBV5-1
D: TRBD2
size: NA